A selection of T cell receptor beta chains follows, all from one sample in a study of blood T cell repertoires in COVID-19. The data were produced by immunoSEQ multiplex PCR, yet TCRdb's version contains in-frame clones alone and is incomplete. The sample consists of tens of thousands of clones, about nine tenths of them appearing once. Material: peripheral blood. These receptors originate from a man in his 70s with active or convalescent COVID-19. Both conserved end residues are part of each CDR3. The D gene is left open where the match is weak. A clone size is listed for some rows: how often the clone was seen (once, few, many), or a class if it is expanded.

D gene: TRBD2
J gene: TRBJ2-2
V gene: TRBV11-2
clone size: -
CDR3 DNA: TGTGCCAGCAGCCTCAGGACTAGCGGGTACGCGAACACCGGGGAGCTGTTTTTT
CDR3 protein: CASSLRTSGYANTGELFF

D gene: -
J gene: TRBJ2-3
V gene: TRBV18
clone size: -
CDR3 DNA: TGTGCCAGCTCACCACGGGGCAGGGGCAGCACAGATACGCAGTATTTT
CDR3 protein: CASSPRGRGSTDTQYF

D gene: TRBD2
J gene: TRBJ2-1
V gene: TRBV10-3
clone size: -
CDR3 DNA: TGTGCCATCAGTAGCGGGAGGCCCCTGACGGGGAATGAGCAGTTCTTC
CDR3 protein: CAISSGRPLTGNEQFF

D gene: TRBD2
J gene: TRBJ2-5
V gene: TRBV3-1/TRBV3-2
clone size: -
CDR3 DNA: TGTGCCAGCAGGCAGGTGGGAGGGCGGAGGGCTTTGGAGACCCAGTACTTC
CDR3 protein: CASRQVGGRRALETQYF

D gene: -
J gene: TRBJ2-7
V gene: TRBV19
clone size: -
CDR3 DNA: TGTGCCAGTAGTATGGGCAGCGGCCCCTACGAGCAGTACTTC
CDR3 protein: CASSMGSGPYEQYF

D gene: TRBD1
J gene: TRBJ2-1
V gene: TRBV5-1
clone size: few
CDR3 DNA: TGCGCCAGCAGCGGGGGACAGGGGATTTTCGAGCAGTTCTTC
CDR3 protein: CASSGGQGIFEQFF

D gene: -
J gene: TRBJ1-2
V gene: TRBV4-1
clone size: -
CDR3 DNA: TGCGCCAGCAGCCAGCCGGGACAAAACTATGGCTACACCTTC
CDR3 protein: CASSQPGQNYGYTF

D gene: TRBD2
J gene: TRBJ2-4
V gene: TRBV5-1
clone size: -
CDR3 DNA: TGCGCCAGCAGCTTGGCATTGAGCGGGGGCTCTGACATTCAGTACTTC
CDR3 protein: CASSLALSGGSDIQYF

D gene: -
J gene: TRBJ2-1
V gene: TRBV6-6
clone size: -
CDR3 DNA: TGTGCCAGCAGTTACGGCGGGACCACAGCCTACAATGAGCAGTTCTTC
CDR3 protein: CASSYGGTTAYNEQFF

D gene: TRBD1
J gene: TRBJ1-4
V gene: TRBV9
clone size: -
CDR3 DNA: TGTGCCAGCAGCACGGATCACAGGGGAATGAATGAAAAACTGTTTTTT
CDR3 protein: CASSTDHRGMNEKLFF

D gene: -
J gene: TRBJ1-2
V gene: TRBV5-1
clone size: -
CDR3 DNA: TGCGCCAGCAGCCCTAGGACAGCAGGCTATGGCTACACCTTC
CDR3 protein: CASSPRTAGYGYTF

D gene: -
J gene: TRBJ1-2
V gene: TRBV9
clone size: -
CDR3 DNA: TGTGCCAGCAGCGCGGTTAGCCAGCGGGGCTATGGCTACACCTTC
CDR3 protein: CASSAVSQRGYGYTF

D gene: TRBD1
J gene: TRBJ1-1
V gene: TRBV11-3
clone size: -
CDR3 DNA: TGTGCCAGCAGCTCCCCGCCTTATGACAGGGGTACTGAAGCTTTCTTT
CDR3 protein: CASSSPPYDRGTEAFF

D gene: -
J gene: TRBJ1-2
V gene: TRBV4-2
clone size: -
CDR3 DNA: TGTGCCAGCAGGCTCGTAGGAGGACAGCGCTATGGCTACACCTTC
CDR3 protein: CASRLVGGQRYGYTF

D gene: TRBD1
J gene: TRBJ1-1
V gene: TRBV6-5
clone size: -
CDR3 DNA: TGTGCCAGCGACCGGGACAGAATGAACACTGAAGCTTTCTTT
CDR3 protein: CASDRDRMNTEAFF

D gene: -
J gene: TRBJ2-1
V gene: TRBV19
clone size: -
CDR3 DNA: TGTGCCAGTAGTATAGATCACCGCGGGGGCGCCGGGGAGCAGTTCTTC
CDR3 protein: CASSIDHRGGAGEQFF

D gene: -
J gene: TRBJ1-1
V gene: TRBV19
clone size: few
CDR3 DNA: TGTGCCAGTAGTTCCGAGGGGGTCGTAGCTTTCTTT
CDR3 protein: CASSSEGVVAFF

D gene: TRBD1
J gene: TRBJ1-2
V gene: TRBV3-1/TRBV3-2
clone size: -
CDR3 DNA: TGTGCCAGCAGCCAAGTCGCCGGGACAGGGCGATTCTATGGCTACACCTTC
CDR3 protein: CASSQVAGTGRFYGYTF

D gene: -
J gene: TRBJ2-2
V gene: TRBV24-1
clone size: -
CDR3 DNA: TGTGCCACCAGTACAGGGAACACCGGGGAGCTGTTTTTT
CDR3 protein: CATSTGNTGELFF

D gene: TRBD1
J gene: TRBJ1-2
V gene: TRBV4-1
clone size: -
CDR3 DNA: TGCGCCAGCAGCCAAGCCTCAACAGGGGTCGATGGCTACACCTTC
CDR3 protein: CASSQASTGVDGYTF

D gene: -
J gene: TRBJ2-6
V gene: TRBV12-3/TRBV12-4
clone size: few
CDR3 DNA: TGTGCCAGCAGACACTCTGGGGCCAACGTCCTGACTTTC
CDR3 protein: CASRHSGANVLTF

D gene: -
J gene: TRBJ2-7
V gene: TRBV10-3
clone size: few
CDR3 DNA: TGTGCCAGTACCCCTGCCAGGGAAGGTAAATACGAGCAGTACTTC
CDR3 protein: CASTPAREGKYEQYF

D gene: -
J gene: TRBJ2-1
V gene: TRBV21-1
clone size: -
CDR3 DNA: TGTGCCAGCAGCAAATTTCGGTGCTTCGCTGAGTACAATGAGCAGTTCTTC
CDR3 protein: CASSKFRCFAEYNEQFF

D gene: TRBD2
J gene: TRBJ2-1
V gene: TRBV7-3
clone size: -
CDR3 DNA: TGTGCCAGCAGCCCAGCGGGCCAGCGGGAGGGGGGCTCCTACAATGAGCAGTTCTTC
CDR3 protein: CASSPAGQREGGSYNEQFF

D gene: -
J gene: TRBJ1-5
V gene: TRBV19
clone size: -
CDR3 DNA: TGTGCCACTGACTCTGGGTTCCAGCCCCAGCATTTT
CDR3 protein: CATDSGFQPQHF

D gene: TRBD1
J gene: TRBJ1-4
V gene: TRBV28
clone size: -
CDR3 DNA: TGTGCCAGCAGACTTACAGGGGTCGGAGAAAAACTGTTTTTT
CDR3 protein: CASRLTGVGEKLFF

D gene: TRBD1
J gene: TRBJ1-6
V gene: TRBV9
clone size: -
CDR3 DNA: TGTGCCAGCAGCGTAGGGCCCGGATCCGGGACAGGGCACTCAAATCTACCTTCACCCCTCCACTTT
CDR3 protein: CASSVGPGSGTGHSNLPSPLHF

D gene: -
J gene: TRBJ2-2
V gene: TRBV30
clone size: -
CDR3 DNA: TGTGCCTGGAAGACTAGTCAGGCGAACACCGGGGAGCTGTTTTTT
CDR3 protein: CAWKTSQANTGELFF

D gene: TRBD1
J gene: TRBJ1-1
V gene: TRBV9
clone size: -
CDR3 DNA: TGTGCCAGCAGCGGACAGGGCCTCGAAGCTTTCTTT
CDR3 protein: CASSGQGLEAFF

D gene: TRBD1
J gene: TRBJ1-1
V gene: TRBV10-3
clone size: -
CDR3 DNA: TGTGCCATCAGGAGGACAGGGGGAACTGAAGCTTTCTTT
CDR3 protein: CAIRRTGGTEAFF

D gene: -
J gene: TRBJ1-2
V gene: TRBV9
clone size: -
CDR3 DNA: TGTGCCAGCAGTAAGACAAATAGCTATGGCTACACCTTC
CDR3 protein: CASSKTNSYGYTF

D gene: TRBD2
J gene: TRBJ2-1
V gene: TRBV18
clone size: -
CDR3 DNA: TGTGCCAGCTCACCTCCCGCGCTAGCGGGAATGGGCAATGAGCAGTTCTTC
CDR3 protein: CASSPPALAGMGNEQFF

D gene: -
J gene: TRBJ1-3
V gene: TRBV19
clone size: -
CDR3 DNA: TGTGCCAGTAGTTACTCCTACGGTTACCAGCCGCGGGGAAACACCATATATTTT
CDR3 protein: CASSYSYGYQPRGNTIYF

D gene: TRBD1
J gene: TRBJ2-7
V gene: TRBV7-9
clone size: -
CDR3 DNA: TGTGCCAGCAGCCAACTTGACCGGGACAGCGACGAGCAGTACTTC
CDR3 protein: CASSQLDRDSDEQYF

D gene: -
J gene: TRBJ2-7
V gene: TRBV30
clone size: -
CDR3 DNA: TGTGCCTGGAGTGGGGACAAAGAAGGAGGCTACTACGAGCAGTACTTC
CDR3 protein: CAWSGDKEGGYYEQYF

D gene: TRBD1
J gene: TRBJ1-6
V gene: TRBV13
clone size: -
CDR3 DNA: TGTGCCAGCAGAGAAGGGACAGGGGTGAATTCACCCCTCCACTTT
CDR3 protein: CASREGTGVNSPLHF

D gene: TRBD1
J gene: TRBJ1-5
V gene: TRBV19
clone size: once
CDR3 DNA: TGTGCCAGTGGGAAAGGACAGGGGGGCATAGCCCAGCATTTT
CDR3 protein: CASGKGQGGIAQHF

D gene: -
J gene: TRBJ1-1
V gene: TRBV6-2/TRBV6-3
clone size: few
CDR3 DNA: TGTGCCAGCAGTTCCCCCGGGAGGAGGGGAGAAGCTTTCTTT
CDR3 protein: CASSSPGRRGEAFF

D gene: TRBD2
J gene: TRBJ2-1
V gene: TRBV7-3
clone size: -
CDR3 DNA: TGTGCCAGCAGCCCCCAGGCTAGCGGGCGAGCGGAGCAGTTCTTC
CDR3 protein: CASSPQASGRAEQFF

D gene: TRBD1
J gene: TRBJ1-1
V gene: TRBV6-6
clone size: -
CDR3 DNA: TGTGCCAGCAGTTACACAGGGGCCAGCACTGAAGCTTTCTTT
CDR3 protein: CASSYTGASTEAFF

D gene: -
J gene: TRBJ2-5
V gene: TRBV24-1
clone size: -
CDR3 DNA: TGTGCCACCAGTGACCGACAGGTTGGAGAGACCCAGTACTTC
CDR3 protein: CATSDRQVGETQYF

D gene: -
J gene: TRBJ1-3
V gene: TRBV11-2
clone size: -
CDR3 DNA: TGTGCCAGCAGCCCCCCGGGAGCGCTCTCTGGAAACACCATATATTTT
CDR3 protein: CASSPPGALSGNTIYF

D gene: -
J gene: TRBJ2-7
V gene: TRBV6-5
clone size: -
CDR3 DNA: TGTGCCAGCAGTCCCTCGGGGCGGGGCTACGAGCAGTACTTC
CDR3 protein: CASSPSGRGYEQYF

D gene: TRBD1
J gene: TRBJ2-7
V gene: TRBV19
clone size: few
CDR3 DNA: TGTGCCAGTAGTGGTAGGACAGGGGATCATCTCTTGTACTTC
CDR3 protein: CASSGRTGDHLLYF

D gene: TRBD2
J gene: TRBJ2-7
V gene: TRBV7-9
clone size: -
CDR3 DNA: TGTGCCAGCAGCTTAGATGGGACTACAGCCTACGAGCAGTACTTC
CDR3 protein: CASSLDGTTAYEQYF

D gene: -
J gene: TRBJ2-1
V gene: TRBV6-5
clone size: -
CDR3 DNA: TGTGCCAGCACGTCCGAGACAGCAATCAATGAGCAGTTCTTC
CDR3 protein: CASTSETAINEQFF

D gene: TRBD2
J gene: TRBJ2-1
V gene: TRBV6-6
clone size: once
CDR3 DNA: TGTGCCAGCAGTTACTCCCCTAGCGGTCCCAACAATGAGCAGTTCTTC
CDR3 protein: CASSYSPSGPNNEQFF

D gene: -
J gene: TRBJ1-6
V gene: TRBV6-6
clone size: -
CDR3 DNA: TGTGCCTGCCGCGTCGGGAGCTCCTATAATTCACCCCTCCACTTT
CDR3 protein: CACRVGSSYNSPLHF

D gene: -
J gene: TRBJ1-4
V gene: TRBV19
clone size: -
CDR3 DNA: TGTGCCAGTAGTAAATATGGAGAAGGAGAAAAACTGTTTTTT
CDR3 protein: CASSKYGEGEKLFF

D gene: TRBD2
J gene: TRBJ2-7
V gene: TRBV7-9
clone size: few
CDR3 DNA: TGTGCCAGCAGCTTCAGCGGGAGCTCCTACGAGCAGTACTTC
CDR3 protein: CASSFSGSSYEQYF

D gene: -
J gene: TRBJ2-2
V gene: TRBV5-5
clone size: -
CDR3 DNA: TGTGCCAGCAGCTTGGTCTTGAACACCGGGGAGCTGTTTTTT
CDR3 protein: CASSLVLNTGELFF

D gene: -
J gene: TRBJ2-2
V gene: TRBV19
clone size: -
CDR3 DNA: TGTGCCAGTAGTAGAACTAGTACCGGGGAGCTGTTTTTT
CDR3 protein: CASSRTSTGELFF

D gene: -
J gene: TRBJ2-3
V gene: TRBV10-3
clone size: few
CDR3 DNA: TGTGCCATCACCGAACGAGGGTCGACAGATACGCAGTATTTT
CDR3 protein: CAITERGSTDTQYF